This T cell receptor beta chain came from a study of T-cell memory formation after mild COVID-19. Across the study: Largely donor-specific sequence clusters came from a couple of donors.

With V trimmed by 5 bases and J by 7 bases, 11 bases remained unmatched. This CDR3 has 17 amino acids. CDR1 is SEHNR and CDR2 is FQNEAQ in the germline V gene (reference sequence). Study-wide points: For second-wave clones that peaked at day 37, SARS-CoV-2 specificity went unverified. Memory from before infection featured some responding clones, which suggests cross-reactive memory joined.

With constant-segment primers, 5'RACE yielded cDNA libraries of TCR alpha and TCR beta that carried sample barcodes and UMIs. TCRdb reprocessed the 5' RACE reads via MiXCR and lists one record per CDR3 protein. The data show approximately 560,000 distinct CDR3 sequences, approximately 15% seen once. With regard to this clonotype: The antigen is undetermined.

The source is an adult woman who had mild COVID-19 (a few samples of this study predate the infection). Cell type and time point are not known. The V gene is TRBV7-9, the J gene TRBJ2-1, with 13 bases lining up with TRBD2. The sample comprised PBMCs or a T cell subset sorted from them (not recorded which). The CDR3 spells CASSEKAGTSGTNEQFF. For the CDR3, the DNA is TGTGCCAGCAGCGAGAAAGCCGGGACTAGCGGGACGAATGAGCAGTTCTTC.